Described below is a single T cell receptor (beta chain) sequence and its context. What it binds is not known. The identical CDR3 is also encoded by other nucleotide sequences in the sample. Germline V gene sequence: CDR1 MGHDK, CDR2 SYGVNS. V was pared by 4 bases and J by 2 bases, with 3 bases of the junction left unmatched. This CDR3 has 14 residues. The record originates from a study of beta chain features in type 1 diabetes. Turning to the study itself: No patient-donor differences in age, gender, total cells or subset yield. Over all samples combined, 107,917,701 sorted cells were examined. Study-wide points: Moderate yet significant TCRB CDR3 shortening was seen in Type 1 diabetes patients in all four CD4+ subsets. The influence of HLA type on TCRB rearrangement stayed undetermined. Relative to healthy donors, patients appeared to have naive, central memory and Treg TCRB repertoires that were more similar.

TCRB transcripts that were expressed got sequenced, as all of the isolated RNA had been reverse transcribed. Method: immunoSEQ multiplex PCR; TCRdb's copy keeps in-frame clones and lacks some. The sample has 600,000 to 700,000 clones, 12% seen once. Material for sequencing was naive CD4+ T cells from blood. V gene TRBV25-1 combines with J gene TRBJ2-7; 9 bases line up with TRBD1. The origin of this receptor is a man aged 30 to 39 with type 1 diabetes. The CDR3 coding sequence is TGTGCCAGCAGTGCGGGACAGGGAGCCTACGAGCAGTACTTC. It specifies CASSAGQGAYEQYF.